One TCR beta chain is described in this entry. These data are taken from a study of blood T cell repertoires in COVID-19. Overall study context: Sites in the United States, Italy and Spain provided acute and convalescent COVID-19 samples.

TCRdb's copy holds only in-frame clones and misses some; the assay was immunoSEQ multiplex PCR. Of hundreds of thousands of clones in the sample, roughly 84% are singletons; the top ten hold around 3.5%. This CDR3 region has 12 residues. In germline, CDR1 is MDHEN, CDR2 SYDVKM. Trimming pared 8 bases from V and 5 bases from J, leaving 12 bases between. This chain connects TRBV28 to TRBJ1-2, with D unresolved. This TCR came from a woman aged 80 or older with acute or convalescent COVID-19. Sequenced sample: peripheral blood. CDR3 sequence reads: CASLGSAYGYTF. The CDR3, as DNA: TGTGCCAGCCTCGGATCAGCGTATGGCTACACCTTC.